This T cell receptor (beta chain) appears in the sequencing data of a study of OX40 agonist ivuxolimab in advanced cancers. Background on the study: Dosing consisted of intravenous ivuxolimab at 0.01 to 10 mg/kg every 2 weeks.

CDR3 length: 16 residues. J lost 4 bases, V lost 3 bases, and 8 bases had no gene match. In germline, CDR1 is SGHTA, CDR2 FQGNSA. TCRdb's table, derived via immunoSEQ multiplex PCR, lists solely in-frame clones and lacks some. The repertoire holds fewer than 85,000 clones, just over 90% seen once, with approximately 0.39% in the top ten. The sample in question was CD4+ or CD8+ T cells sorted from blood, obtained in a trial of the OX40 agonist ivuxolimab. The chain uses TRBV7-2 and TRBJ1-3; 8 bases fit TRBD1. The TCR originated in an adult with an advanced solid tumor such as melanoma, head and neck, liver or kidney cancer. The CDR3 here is CASSLVSGGYGNTIYF. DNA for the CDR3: TGTGCCAGCAGCTTGGTGTCAGGGGGCTACGGAAACACCATATATTTT.